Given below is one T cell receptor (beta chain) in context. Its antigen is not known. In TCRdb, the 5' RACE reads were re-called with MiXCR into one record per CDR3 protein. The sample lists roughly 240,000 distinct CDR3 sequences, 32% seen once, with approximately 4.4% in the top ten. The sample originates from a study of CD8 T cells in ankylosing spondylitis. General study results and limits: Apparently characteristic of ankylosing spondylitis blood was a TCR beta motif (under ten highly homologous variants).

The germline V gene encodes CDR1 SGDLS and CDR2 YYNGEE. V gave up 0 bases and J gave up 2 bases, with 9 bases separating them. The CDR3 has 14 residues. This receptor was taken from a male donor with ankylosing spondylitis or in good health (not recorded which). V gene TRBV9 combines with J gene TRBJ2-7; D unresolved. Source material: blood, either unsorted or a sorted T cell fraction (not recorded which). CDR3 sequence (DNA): TGTGCCAGCAGCGTAGAGGCAGGTCCCTACGAGCAGTACTTC. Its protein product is CASSVEAGPYEQYF. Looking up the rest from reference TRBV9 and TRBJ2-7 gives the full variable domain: DSGVTQTPKHLITATGQRVTLRCSPRSGDLSVYWYQQSLDQGLQFLIQYYNGEERAKGNILERFSAQQFPDLHSELNLSSLELGDSALYFCASSVEAGPYEQYFGPGTRLTVT.